These 2 T cell receptor beta chains were all obtained from the same sample, sequenced in a study of blood T cell repertoires in COVID-19. Data came from immunoSEQ multiplex PCR; TCRdb stores just in-frame clones and leaves some out. The top ten clones hold roughly 6.3% of a sample with about 85,000 clones, about 80% of them seen once. The sample was peripheral blood. The source of these receptors is a man aged 60 to 75 with acute or convalescent COVID-19.

The chain uses TRBV30 and TRBJ1-4; tentative D call: TRBD1 (5 bases). Trimming took off 0 bases at V and 8 bases at J, with 16 bases between the two ends. The V gene's germline CDR1 is GTSNPN and CDR2 SVGIG (reference sequence). The CDR3 runs to 15 residues. The CDR3 here is CAWSVSGLRGEKLFF. The DNA for the CDR3 is TGTGCCTGGAGTGTATCTGGCCTTCGGGGGGAAAAACTGTTTTTT.

The rearrangement links TRBV7-8 to TRBJ1-1; D is perhaps TRBD1 (6 bases). The CDR3 covers 15 residues. Germline loops: CDR1 SGHVS, CDR2 FQNEAQ. With 5 bases removed from V and 6 bases from J, the gap between germline ends came to 19 bases. CDR3 sequence reads: CASSVPGGGRAEAFF. DNA for the CDR3: TGTGCCAGCAGCGTACCGGGGGGGGGCCGGGCTGAAGCTTTCTTT. Full variable domain (rest looked up from reference TRBV7-8 and TRBJ1-1): GAGVSQSPRYKVAKRGQDVALRCDPISGHVSLFWYQQALGQGPEFLTYFQNEAQLDKSGLPSDRFFAERPEGSVSTLKIQRTQQEDSAVYLCASSVPGGGRAEAFFGQGTRLTVV.